This T cell receptor beta chain was recovered during a study of response to subunit inactivated influenza vaccine. With respect to this clonotype: Antigen: not known.

The V end was cut by 3 bases, the J end by 3 bases, with 6 bases between. The V gene's germline CDR1 is DFQATT and CDR2 SNEGSKA (reference sequence). CDR3 length equals 12 residues. Broader study findings: That few new T cells are recruited by each seasonal influenza vaccination was the authors' suggestion.

TCRdb re-called the RT-PCR reads with MiXCR, one entry per CDR3 protein. This table holds 500,000 or so distinct CDR3 sequences, 16% found once. Sequenced here: CD4+ T cells sorted from PBMCs, sampled roughly 24 months after vaccination. This rearrangement joins TRBV20-1 to TRBJ2-1; D may be TRBD2 (5 bases). The source is a man in his fifties or sixties who received an inactivated influenza vaccine. CDR3 sequence reads: CSASTSYNEQFF. DNA of the CDR3: TGCAGTGCTAGCACTAGCTACAATGAGCAGTTCTTC.